This T cell receptor beta chain was captured by sequencing in a study of cytotoxic CD8 clonotypes in ibrutinib-treated CLL. Across the study: There were 11 relapsed/refractory patients and some 15 treatment-naive patients, and fewer than 18 were IGHV unmutated. When averaged across all of the samples, the counts came to hundreds of thousands of productive templates and about 89,000 productive rearrangements. Outcomes included some 24 partial and 2 complete responses; after median roughly 70 months, 14 stayed remitted and 12 progressed. Study conclusions and caveats: The study found public clonotypes uncommon, contracting or stable on treatment.

For this clone: As yet, its antigen is unknown.

Produced via immunoSEQ multiplex PCR; TCRdb's table is partial and in-frame only. The table lists approximately 280,000 clones, 70% to 80% of them singletons. Trimming cost V 4 bases and J 2 bases, with 14 bases left between them. Germline values: CDR1 MNHNS, CDR2 SASEGT. The CDR3 length is 15 residues. V usage is TRBV6-1 and J usage is TRBJ2-5, with D uncertain. The material sequenced was PBMCs, taken at disease progression, from a patient treated with ibrutinib. The source of this sequence is a human donor with chronic lymphocytic leukemia. Written as DNA, the CDR3 is TGTGCCAGCAGTGCATGGGGATGGCGTCAAGAGACCCAGTACTTC. This gives the protein CASSAWGWRQETQYF.